This T cell receptor (beta chain) was found in a study of T cell repertoires in cytomegalovirus infection. Study at large: CMV infection together with matching HLA type was indicated by public TCR beta signatures.

In TCRdb, the reads were re-called with MiXCR into one record per CDR3 protein. The table records some 150,000 distinct CDR3 sequences, 5.5% to 7% of them present only once. The CDR3 loop spans 14 amino acids. V was pared by 1 base and J by 2 bases, with 8 bases between. Germline V gene lookup returns CDR1 MNHEY and CDR2 SVGAGI. The clonotype comes from a human donor in good health (CMV status not recorded). Some clones in this sample may be carry-over from other donors' samples. The material sequenced was PBMCs. The rearrangement joins TRBV6-5 to TRBJ1-1; D is undetermined. CDR3 bases: TGTGCCAGCAGTTACTTGACAACTAACACTGAAGCTTTCTTT. Residues: CASSYLTTNTEAFF.